This T cell receptor (beta chain) was retrieved from a study of cytomegalovirus exposure and HLA in healthy donors. Trimming took 1 base from V and 6 from J; bases not matched to a gene: 6. The CDR3 loop spans 16 amino acids. Per germline, CDR1 SGHVS and CDR2 FNYEAQ. PCR was performed using 60 Vbeta and 13 Jbeta primers. TCRdb keeps only in-frame clones here, not all; method: immunoSEQ multiplex PCR. The sample records around 230,000 clones, almost 80% being singletons. The chain has TRBV7-6 and TRBJ2-2; TRBD1 aligns across 9 bases. The sequenced sample consisted of PBMCs. The receptor was derived from a male donor in good health and CMV-seronegative. DNA for the CDR3: TGTGCCAGCAGCTTAGTAGGGACAGGGAATGCCGGGGAGCTGTTTTTT. As protein: CASSLVGTGNAGELFF.